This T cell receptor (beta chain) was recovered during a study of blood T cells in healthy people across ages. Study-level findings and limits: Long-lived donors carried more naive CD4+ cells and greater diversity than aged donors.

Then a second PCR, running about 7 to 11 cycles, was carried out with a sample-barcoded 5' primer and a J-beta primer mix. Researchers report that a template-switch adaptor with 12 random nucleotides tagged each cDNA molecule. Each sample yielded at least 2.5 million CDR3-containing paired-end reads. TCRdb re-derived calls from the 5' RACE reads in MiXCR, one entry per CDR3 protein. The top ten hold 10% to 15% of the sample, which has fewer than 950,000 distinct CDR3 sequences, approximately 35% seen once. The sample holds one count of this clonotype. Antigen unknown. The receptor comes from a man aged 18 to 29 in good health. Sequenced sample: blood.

CDR3 in amino acids: CASSVQTSENTGELFF. Written as DNA, the CDR3 is TGTGCCAGCAGCGTCCAGACTAGCGAGAACACCGGGGAGCTGTTTTTT. The chain joins TRBV9 to TRBJ2-2; 8 bases map to TRBD2. Germline CDR1 is SGDLS and CDR2 is YYNGEE. There are 16 residues in the CDR3. J gave up 1 base and V 2 bases, and 4 bases lay outside the gene matches.